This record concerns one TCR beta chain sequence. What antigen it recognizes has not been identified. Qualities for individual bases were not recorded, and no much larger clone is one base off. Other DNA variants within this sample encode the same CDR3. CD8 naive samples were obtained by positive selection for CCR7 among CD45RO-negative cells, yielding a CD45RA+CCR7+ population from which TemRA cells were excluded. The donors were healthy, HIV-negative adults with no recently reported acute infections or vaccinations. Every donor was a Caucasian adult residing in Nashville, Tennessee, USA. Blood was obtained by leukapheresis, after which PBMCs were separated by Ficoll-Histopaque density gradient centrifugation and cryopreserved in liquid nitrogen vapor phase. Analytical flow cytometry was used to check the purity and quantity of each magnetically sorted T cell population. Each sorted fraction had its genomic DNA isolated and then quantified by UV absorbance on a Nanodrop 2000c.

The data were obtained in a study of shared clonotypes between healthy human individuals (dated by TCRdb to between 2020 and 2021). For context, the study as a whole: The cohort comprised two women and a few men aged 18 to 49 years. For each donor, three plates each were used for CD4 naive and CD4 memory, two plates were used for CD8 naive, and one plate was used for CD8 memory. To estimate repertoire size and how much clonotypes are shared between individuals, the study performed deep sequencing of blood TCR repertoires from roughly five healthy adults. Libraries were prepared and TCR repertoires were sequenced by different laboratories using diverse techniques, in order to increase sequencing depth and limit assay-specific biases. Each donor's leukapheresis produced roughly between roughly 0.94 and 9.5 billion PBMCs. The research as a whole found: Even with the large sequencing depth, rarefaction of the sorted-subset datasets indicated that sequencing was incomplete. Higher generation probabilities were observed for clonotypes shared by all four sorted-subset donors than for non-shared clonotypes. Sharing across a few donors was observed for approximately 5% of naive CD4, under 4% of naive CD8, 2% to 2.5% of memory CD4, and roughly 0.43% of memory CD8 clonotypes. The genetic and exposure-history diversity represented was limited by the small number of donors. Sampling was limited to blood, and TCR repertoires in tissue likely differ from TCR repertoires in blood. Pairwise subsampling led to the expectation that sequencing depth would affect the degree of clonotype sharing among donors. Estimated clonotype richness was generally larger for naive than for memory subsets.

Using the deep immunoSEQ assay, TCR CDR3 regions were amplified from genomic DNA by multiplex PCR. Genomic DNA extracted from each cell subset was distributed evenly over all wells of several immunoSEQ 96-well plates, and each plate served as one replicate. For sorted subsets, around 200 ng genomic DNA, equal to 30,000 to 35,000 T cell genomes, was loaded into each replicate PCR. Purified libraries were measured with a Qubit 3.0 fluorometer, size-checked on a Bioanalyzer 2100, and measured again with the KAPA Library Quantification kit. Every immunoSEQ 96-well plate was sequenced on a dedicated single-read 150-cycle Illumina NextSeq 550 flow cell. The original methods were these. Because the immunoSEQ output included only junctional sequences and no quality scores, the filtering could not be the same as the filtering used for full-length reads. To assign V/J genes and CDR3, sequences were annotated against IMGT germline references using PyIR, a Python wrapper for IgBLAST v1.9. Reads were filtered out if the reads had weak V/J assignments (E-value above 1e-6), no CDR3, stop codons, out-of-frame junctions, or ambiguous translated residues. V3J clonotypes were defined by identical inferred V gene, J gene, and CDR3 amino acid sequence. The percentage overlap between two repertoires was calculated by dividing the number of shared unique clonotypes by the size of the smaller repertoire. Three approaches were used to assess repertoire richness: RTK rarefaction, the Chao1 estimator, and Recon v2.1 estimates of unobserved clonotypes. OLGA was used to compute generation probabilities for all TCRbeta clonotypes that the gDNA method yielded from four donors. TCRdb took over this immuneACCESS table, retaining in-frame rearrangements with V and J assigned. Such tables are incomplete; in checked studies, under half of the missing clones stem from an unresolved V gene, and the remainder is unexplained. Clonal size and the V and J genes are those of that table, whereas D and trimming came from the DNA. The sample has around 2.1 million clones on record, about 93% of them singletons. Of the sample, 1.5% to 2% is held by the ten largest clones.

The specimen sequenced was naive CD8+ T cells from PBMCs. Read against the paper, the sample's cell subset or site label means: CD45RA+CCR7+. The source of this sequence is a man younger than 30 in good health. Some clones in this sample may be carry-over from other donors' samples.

The CDR3 is CASSESRNYGYTF. Read as DNA, the sequence is TGTGCCAGCAGTGAATCTCGGAACTATGGCTACACCTTC. The rearranged segments are TRBV25-1 and TRBJ1-2, with the D gene call left open. From its cysteine to its phenylalanine, the CDR3 spans 13 amino acids. The only DNA kept is the CDR3, 39 bases in frame from the first base. Sequences MGHDK (CDR1) and SYGVNS (CDR2) are obtained from the germline V gene. V is shortened by 1 base, J by 2 bases, and the region joining them spans 5 bases.